This T cell receptor beta chain was identified during a study of T cell responses to AZD1222 COVID-19 vaccine. A word on this clone: Its antigen is still unknown.

General study points: The study found Spike-specific TCR breadth and depth rose after two AZD1222 doses. There were mostly white British donors and more females than males, and clonal diversity was possibly underestimated. Scientists sampled the repertoires only once the peak T cell response had passed.

CDR3 size: 16 residues. Germline V gene lookup returns CDR1 MGHRA and CDR2 YSYEKL. V lost 3 bases, J lost 1 base, and 7 bases stayed unmatched. Profiled with immunoSEQ multiplex PCR; TCRdb holds only in-frame clones, not every one. The table shows around 140,000 clones, with 91% occurring only once. Second doses that came at about 4 or about 12 weeks were put together. The material sequenced was peripheral blood, taken 28 days after the second AZD1222 dose. This TCR came from an adult who received the AZD1222 COVID-19 vaccine. This chain connects TRBV4-1 to TRBJ2-3; the match to TRBD2 covers 7 bases. The CDR3 DNA reads TGCGCCAGCAGCCACCAGACTAGCACGGGCACAGATACGCAGTATTTT. Protein product: CASSHQTSTGTDTQYF.